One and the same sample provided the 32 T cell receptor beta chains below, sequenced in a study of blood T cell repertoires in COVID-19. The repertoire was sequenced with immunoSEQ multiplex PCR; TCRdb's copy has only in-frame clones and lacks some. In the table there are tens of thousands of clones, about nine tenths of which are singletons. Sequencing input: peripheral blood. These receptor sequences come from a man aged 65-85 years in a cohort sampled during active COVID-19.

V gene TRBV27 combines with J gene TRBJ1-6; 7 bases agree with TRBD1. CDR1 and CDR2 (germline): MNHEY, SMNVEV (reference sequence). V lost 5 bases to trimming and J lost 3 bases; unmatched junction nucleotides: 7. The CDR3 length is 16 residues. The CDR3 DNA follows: TGTGCCAGCAGTACACAGGGGTTCAGCTATAATTCACCCCTCCACTTT. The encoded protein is CASSTQGFSYNSPLHF.

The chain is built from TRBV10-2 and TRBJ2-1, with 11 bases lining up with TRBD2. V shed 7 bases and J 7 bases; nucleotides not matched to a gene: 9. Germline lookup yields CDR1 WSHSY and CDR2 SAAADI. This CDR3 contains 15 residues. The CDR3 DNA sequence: TGCGCCAGCACCCGCACTAGCGGGAGTACGAATGAGCAGTTCTTC. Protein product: CASTRTSGSTNEQFF.

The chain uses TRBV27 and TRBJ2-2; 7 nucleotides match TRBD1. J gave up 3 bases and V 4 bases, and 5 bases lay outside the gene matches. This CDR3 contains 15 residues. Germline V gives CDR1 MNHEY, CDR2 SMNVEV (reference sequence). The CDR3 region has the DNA TGTGCCAGCAGTTCCGGGACAGACTACACCGGGGAGCTGTTTTTT. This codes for CASSSGTDYTGELFF.

The chain's CDR3 is CASGGDSDPKNEQFF. CDR3 sequence (DNA): TGTGCCAGCGGAGGGGACAGTGACCCTAAAAATGAGCAGTTCTTC. The chain uses TRBV6-5 and TRBJ2-1, with D tentatively TRBD1 (7 bases). This CDR3 contains 15 residues. Germline V gene data show CDR1 as MNHEY and CDR2 as SVGAGI. V lost 8 bases, J lost 7 bases, and 21 bases lay in between.

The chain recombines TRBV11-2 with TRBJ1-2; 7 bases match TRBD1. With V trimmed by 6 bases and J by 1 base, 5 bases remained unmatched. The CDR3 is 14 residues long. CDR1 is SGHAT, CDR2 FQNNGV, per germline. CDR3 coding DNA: TGTGCCAGCAGTCACAGGGGTATTAACTATGGCTACACCTTC. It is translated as CASSHRGINYGYTF.

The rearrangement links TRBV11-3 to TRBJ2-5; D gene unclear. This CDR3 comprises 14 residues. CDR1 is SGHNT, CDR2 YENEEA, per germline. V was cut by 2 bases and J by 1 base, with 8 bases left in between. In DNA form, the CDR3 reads TGTGCCAGCAGCTTATCAGCGACCCAAGAGACCCAGTACTTC. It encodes CASSLSATQETQYF. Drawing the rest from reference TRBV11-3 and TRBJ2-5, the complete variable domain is EAGVVQSPRYKIIEKKQPVAFWCNPISGHNTLYWYLQNLGQGPELLIRYENEEAVDDSQLPKDRFSAERLKGVDSTLKIQPAELGDSAVYLCASSLSATQETQYFGPGTRLLVL.

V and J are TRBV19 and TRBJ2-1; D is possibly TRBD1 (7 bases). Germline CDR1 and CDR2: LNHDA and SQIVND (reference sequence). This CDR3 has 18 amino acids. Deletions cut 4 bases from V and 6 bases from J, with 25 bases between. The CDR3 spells CASSRGYAGGKPINEQFF. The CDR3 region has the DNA TGTGCCAGTAGTAGGGGATACGCAGGGGGGAAGCCGATCAATGAGCAGTTCTTC. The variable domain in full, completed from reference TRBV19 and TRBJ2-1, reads DGGITQSPKYLFRKEGQNVTLSCEQNLNHDAMYWYRQDPGQGLRLIYYSQIVNDFQKGDIAEGYSVSREKKESFPLTVTSAQKNPTAFYLCASSRGYAGGKPINEQFFGPGTRLTVL.

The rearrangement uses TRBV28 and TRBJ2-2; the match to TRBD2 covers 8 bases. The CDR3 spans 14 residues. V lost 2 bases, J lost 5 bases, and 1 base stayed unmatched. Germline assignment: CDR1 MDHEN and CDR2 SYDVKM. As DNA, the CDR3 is TGTGCCAGCAGTTTACGGGGGGGAACCGGGGAGCTGTTTTTT. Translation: CASSLRGGTGELFF.

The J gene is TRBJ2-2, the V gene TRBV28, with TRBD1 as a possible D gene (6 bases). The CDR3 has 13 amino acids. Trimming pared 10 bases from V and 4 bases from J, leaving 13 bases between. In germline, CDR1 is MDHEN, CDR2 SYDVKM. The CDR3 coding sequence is TGTGCCAACCGGGACACTTCCACCGGGGAGCTGTTTTTT. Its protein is CANRDTSTGELFF.

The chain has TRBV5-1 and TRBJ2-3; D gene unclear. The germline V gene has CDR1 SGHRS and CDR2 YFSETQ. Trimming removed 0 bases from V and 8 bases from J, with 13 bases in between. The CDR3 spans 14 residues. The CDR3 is CASSLASGRGTQYF. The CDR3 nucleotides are TGCGCCAGCAGCTTGGCTTCCGGTAGAGGTACGCAGTATTTT.

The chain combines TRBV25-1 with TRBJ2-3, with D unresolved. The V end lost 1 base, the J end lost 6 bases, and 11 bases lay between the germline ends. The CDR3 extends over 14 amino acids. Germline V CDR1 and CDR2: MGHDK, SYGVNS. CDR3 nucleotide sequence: TGTGCCAGCAGTGAATCTGGTTGGCAGGATACGCAGTATTTT. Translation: CASSESGWQDTQYF.

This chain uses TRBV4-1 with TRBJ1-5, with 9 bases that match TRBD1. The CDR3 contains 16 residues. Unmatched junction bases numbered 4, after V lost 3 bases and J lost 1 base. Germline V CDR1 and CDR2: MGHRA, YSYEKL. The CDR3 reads CASSQRTGVSNQPQHF. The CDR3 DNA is TGCGCCAGCAGCCAGAGGACAGGGGTAAGCAATCAGCCCCAGCATTTT.

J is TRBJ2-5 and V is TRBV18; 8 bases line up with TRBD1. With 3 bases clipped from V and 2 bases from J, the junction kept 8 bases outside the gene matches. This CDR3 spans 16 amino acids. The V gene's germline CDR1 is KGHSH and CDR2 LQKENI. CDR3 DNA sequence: TGTGCCAGCTCACCGGGGACAGGCGGACCACAAGAGACCCAGTACTTC. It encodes CASSPGTGGPQETQYF.

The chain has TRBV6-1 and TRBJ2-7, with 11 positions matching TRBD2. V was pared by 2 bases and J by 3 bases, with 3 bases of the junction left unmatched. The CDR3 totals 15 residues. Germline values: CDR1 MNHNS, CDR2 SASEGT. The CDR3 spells CASSELAGGDYEQYF. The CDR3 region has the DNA TGTGCCAGCAGTGAATTAGCGGGAGGGGACTACGAGCAGTACTTC.

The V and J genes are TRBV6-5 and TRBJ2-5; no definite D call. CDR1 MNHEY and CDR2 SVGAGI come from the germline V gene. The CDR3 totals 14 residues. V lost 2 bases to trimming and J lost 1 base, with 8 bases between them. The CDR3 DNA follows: TGTGCCAGCAGTTACCAGTTTCCCCAAGAGACCCAGTACTTC. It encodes CASSYQFPQETQYF.

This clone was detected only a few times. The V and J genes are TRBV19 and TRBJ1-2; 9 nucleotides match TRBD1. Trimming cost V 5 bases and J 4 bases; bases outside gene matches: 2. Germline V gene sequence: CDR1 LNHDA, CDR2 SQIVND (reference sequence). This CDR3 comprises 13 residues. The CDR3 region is CASSDRGAYGYTF. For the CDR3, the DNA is TGTGCCAGTAGTGACAGGGGGGCCTATGGCTACACCTTC. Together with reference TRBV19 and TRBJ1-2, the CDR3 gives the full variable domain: DGGITQSPKYLFRKEGQNVTLSCEQNLNHDAMYWYRQDPGQGLRLIYYSQIVNDFQKGDIAEGYSVSREKKESFPLTVTSAQKNPTAFYLCASSDRGAYGYTFGSGTRLTVV.

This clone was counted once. The CDR3 spells CASSLERKNTGELFF. The CDR3 DNA sequence: TGTGCCAGCAGCTTGGAGCGGAAGAACACCGGGGAGCTGTTTTTT. V usage is TRBV11-1 and J usage is TRBJ2-2; possibly TRBD2 for D (5 bases). This CDR3 has 15 amino acids. V was shortened by 3 bases and J by 1 base, with 9 bases between the two germline ends. Germline CDR1 is SGHAT and CDR2 is FQDESV (reference sequence).

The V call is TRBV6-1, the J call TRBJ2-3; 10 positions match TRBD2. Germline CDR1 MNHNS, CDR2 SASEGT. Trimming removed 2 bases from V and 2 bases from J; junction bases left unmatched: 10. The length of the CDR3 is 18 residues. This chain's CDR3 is CASSERTSGRANTDTQYF. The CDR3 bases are TGTGCCAGCAGTGAAAGGACCAGCGGGAGGGCCAACACAGATACGCAGTATTTT.

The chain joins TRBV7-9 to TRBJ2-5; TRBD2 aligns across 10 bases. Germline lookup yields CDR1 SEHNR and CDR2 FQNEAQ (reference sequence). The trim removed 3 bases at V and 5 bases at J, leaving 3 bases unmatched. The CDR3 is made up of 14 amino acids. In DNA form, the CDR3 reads TGTGCCAGCAGCTTCACTAGCGGGATGGAGACCCAGTACTTC. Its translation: CASSFTSGMETQYF.

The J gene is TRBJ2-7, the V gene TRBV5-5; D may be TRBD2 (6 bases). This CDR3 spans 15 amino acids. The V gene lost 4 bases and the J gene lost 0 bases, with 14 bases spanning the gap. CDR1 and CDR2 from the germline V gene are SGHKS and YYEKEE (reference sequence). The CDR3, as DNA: TGTGCCAGCAGCCTCACTAGCTTAAGCTCCTACGAGCAGTACTTC. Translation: CASSLTSLSSYEQYF.

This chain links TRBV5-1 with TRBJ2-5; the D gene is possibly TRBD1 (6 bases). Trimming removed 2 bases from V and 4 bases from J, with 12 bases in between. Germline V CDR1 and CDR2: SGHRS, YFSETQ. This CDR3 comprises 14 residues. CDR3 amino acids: CASSFGTKVETQYF. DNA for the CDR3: TGCGCCAGCAGCTTTGGGACAAAAGTAGAGACCCAGTACTTC.

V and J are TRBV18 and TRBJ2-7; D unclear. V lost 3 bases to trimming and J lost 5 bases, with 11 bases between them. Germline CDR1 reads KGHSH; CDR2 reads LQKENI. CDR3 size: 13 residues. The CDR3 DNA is TGTGCCAGCTCACCCCAGAAGAACCACGAGCAGTACTTC. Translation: CASSPQKNHEQYF.

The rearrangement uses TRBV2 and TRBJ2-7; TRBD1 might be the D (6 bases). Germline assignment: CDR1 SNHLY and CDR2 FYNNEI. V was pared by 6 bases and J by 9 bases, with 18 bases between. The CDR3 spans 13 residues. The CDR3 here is CASRDAGVFGQYF. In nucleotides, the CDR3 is TGTGCCAGCAGGGATGCAGGGGTTTTCGGGCAGTACTTC.

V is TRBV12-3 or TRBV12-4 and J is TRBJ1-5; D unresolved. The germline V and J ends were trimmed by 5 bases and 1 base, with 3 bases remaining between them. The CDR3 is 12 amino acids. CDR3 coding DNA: TGTGCCAGCAGTCGGAGCAATCAGCCCCAGCATTTT. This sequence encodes CASSRSNQPQHF.

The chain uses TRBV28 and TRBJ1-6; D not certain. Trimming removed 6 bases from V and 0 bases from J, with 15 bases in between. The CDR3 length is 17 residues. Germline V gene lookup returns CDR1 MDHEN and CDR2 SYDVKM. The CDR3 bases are TGTGCCAGCAGAAGGTACGGGATGAGCTCCTATAATTCACCCCTCCACTTT. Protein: CASRRYGMSSYNSPLHF.

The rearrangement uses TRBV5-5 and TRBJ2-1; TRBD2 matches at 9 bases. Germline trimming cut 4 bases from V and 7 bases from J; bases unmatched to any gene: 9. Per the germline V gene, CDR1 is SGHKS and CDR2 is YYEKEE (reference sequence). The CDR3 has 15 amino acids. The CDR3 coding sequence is TGTGCCAGCAGCGGCGGCCTAGCGGGATCTAATGAGCAGTTCTTC. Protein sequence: CASSGGLAGSNEQFF.

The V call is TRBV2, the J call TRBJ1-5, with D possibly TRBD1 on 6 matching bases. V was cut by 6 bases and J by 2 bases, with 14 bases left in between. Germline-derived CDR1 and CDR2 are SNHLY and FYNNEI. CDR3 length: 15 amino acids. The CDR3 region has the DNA TGTGCCAGCAGCGAAACAGGGATGGGCAATCAGCCCCAGCATTTT. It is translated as CASSETGMGNQPQHF. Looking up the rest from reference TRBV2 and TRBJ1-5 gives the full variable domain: EPEVTQTPSHQVTQMGQEVILRCVPISNHLYFYWYRQILGQKVEFLVSFYNNEISEKSEIFDDQFSVERPDGSNFTLKIRSTKLEDSAMYFCASSETGMGNQPQHFGDGTRLSIL.

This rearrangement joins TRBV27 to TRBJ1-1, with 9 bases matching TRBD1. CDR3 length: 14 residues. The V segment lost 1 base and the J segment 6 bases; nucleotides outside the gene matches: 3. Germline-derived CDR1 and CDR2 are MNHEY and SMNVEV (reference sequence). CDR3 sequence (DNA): TGTGCCAGCAGTTTATGGGGACAGGGCTCTGAAGCTTTCTTT. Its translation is CASSLWGQGSEAFF.

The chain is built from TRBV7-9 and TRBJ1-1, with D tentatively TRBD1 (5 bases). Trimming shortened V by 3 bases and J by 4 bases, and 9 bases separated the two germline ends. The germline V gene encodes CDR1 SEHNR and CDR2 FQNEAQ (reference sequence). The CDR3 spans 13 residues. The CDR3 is CASSLGGSTEAFF. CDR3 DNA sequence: TGTGCCAGCAGCTTGGGGGGGAGCACTGAAGCTTTCTTT.

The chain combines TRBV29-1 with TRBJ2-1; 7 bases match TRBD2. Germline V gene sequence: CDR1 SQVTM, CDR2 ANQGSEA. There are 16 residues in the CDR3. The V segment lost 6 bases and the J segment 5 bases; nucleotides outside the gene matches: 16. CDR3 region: CSVLFVGGGINNEQFF. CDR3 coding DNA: TGCAGCGTATTGTTTGTTGGGGGAGGGATTAACAATGAGCAGTTCTTC.

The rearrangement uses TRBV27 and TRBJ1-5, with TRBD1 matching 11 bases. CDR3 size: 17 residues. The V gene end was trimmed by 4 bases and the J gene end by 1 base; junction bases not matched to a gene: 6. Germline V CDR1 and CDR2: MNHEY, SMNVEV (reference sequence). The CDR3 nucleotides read TGTGCCAGCAGTTCTCGGACAGGGGGCAGGAGCAATCAGCCCCAGCATTTT. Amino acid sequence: CASSSRTGGRSNQPQHF.

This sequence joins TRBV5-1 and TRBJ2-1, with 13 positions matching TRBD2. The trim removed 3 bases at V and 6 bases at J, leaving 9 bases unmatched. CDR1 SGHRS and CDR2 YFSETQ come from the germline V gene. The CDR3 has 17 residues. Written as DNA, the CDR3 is TGCGCCAGCAGCTCGGGGACTAGCGGGGCTCTTGGCAATGAGCAGTTCTTC. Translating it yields CASSSGTSGALGNEQFF.